This note documents a single T cell receptor beta chain sequence. This clonotype came up a few times. The specificity of this receptor is unknown. There are no base qualities to consult, and no much larger clone falls within one base. TCR beta CDR3 regions were amplified from RNA transcripts. A first-round RT-PCR of the TCR CDR3 used the HTBI primer set with the Qiagen OneStep RT-PCR kit. Libraries were constructed in a second round of multiplex PCR, after which size selection and purification were carried out. Libraries were sequenced paired-end with 100 bp reads on an Illumina HiSeq2000. Concerning the study's data processing: SOAPnuke was used to process the raw data, with reads discarded if the reads contained adapters or uncalled bases, had a mean Phred below 15, or lacked an exact constant-primer or identifier match. High-quality paired reads were merged using COPE v1.2.5, and each unique nucleotide sequence was defined as a clonotype. MiTCR v1.1 was used to align clonotypes to the IMGT TRBV, TRBD and TRBJ reference segments. The analysis was restricted to V-J combinations with a frequency above 0.0001, which together covered roughly 99% of the repertoires. A TCS score was defined as the ratio between F50 (clonal expansion) and ExV (chaos), using BLOSUM62-based TCRdist between CDR3 peptides within each V-J. Welch's t-statistics and random forest reduced fewer than 600 V-J features to 10 to 15, which were used in a naive Bayes classifier (R e1071). The public reads were reanalyzed by TCRdb: fastp trimming at Q25, MiXCR alignment, in-frame beta chains only. CDR3 protein sequences are deduplicated, and each keeps its most common genes and DNA. The authors' filters were not applied to this entry. This sample comprises a few hundred thousand distinct CDR3 sequences, more than 15% of them detected only once. The top ten constitute approximately 30% of the sample.

Ophthalmopathy patients had moderately to severely active disease, with a Clinical Activity Score of 3 or more, a NOSPECS grade of 4 or more, and a disease duration of less than 3 months. Patients with uncontrolled infections, other autoimmune diseases, pregnancy or lactation were excluded. Diagnoses relied on clinical symptoms, serum thyroxine and TRAb, thyroid ultrasound and orbital computed tomography. PBMCs were isolated from approximately 10 ml of fresh peripheral blood by Ficoll-Paque density gradient centrifugation. Total RNA was extracted using Trizol reagent, and RNA quality was assessed on an Agilent 2100 Bioanalyzer. The data were obtained in a study of T cells in Graves' hyperthyroidism and ophthalmopathy (dated by TCRdb to the late 2010s). With respect to the entire study: Peripheral blood was collected at initial diagnosis, before any treatment. To identify distinguishing TCR V-J signatures, a discovery cohort of 95 to 100 patients was used, comprising some 45 with Graves' ophthalmopathy and approximately 58 with stable Graves' hyperthyroidism. Prospective prediction of ophthalmopathy was tested in an independent validation cohort consisting of some 19 hyperthyroidism patients and more than 15 patients who later progressed to ophthalmopathy. The 100 discovery patients were divided at random into training and test sets in a 7:3 ratio. In six Graves' hyperthyroidism patients, the study also compared T-cell repertoires from thyroid tissue with T-cell repertoires from blood. After blood sampling, hyperthyroidism patients were treated with methimazole at a starting dose of 30 mg daily, and ophthalmopathy patients were treated with high-dose intravenous methylprednisolone. TCR Vbeta CDR3 sequencing of 140 or so peripheral blood samples (roughly 43 ophthalmopathy, under 80 hyperthyroidism and roughly 17 progressor patients) is reported in the paper. Study-wide conclusions, independent of this receptor: Ophthalmopathy was separated from stable hyperthyroidism by a 13 V-J signature model, with around 88% sensitivity and around 81% specificity obtained in cross-validation and 80%/75% obtained in testing. No statistical method was used to set the sample size in advance, and investigators knew the group allocation. In validation, the model predicted progression to ophthalmopathy a median of roughly 6.5 months before onset, with about 71% sensitivity and roughly 79% specificity. Most expanded thyroid clonotypes (frequency above 0.001) were also detected in blood, a finding suggesting that blood repertoires may reflect thyroid immune responses.

V and J are trimmed by 1 base and 3 bases, and the gene matches miss 4 bases of the junction. The CDR3 goes from the cysteine to the phenylalanine over 16 residues. The read is trimmed to its CDR3 DNA, 48 bases read in frame from base 1. Via the germline V gene, CDR1 is MNHNS and CDR2 SASEGT. Recombination connected TRBV6-1 to TRBJ2-1, and TRBD1 aligns with 9 junction nucleotides. Sequencing was performed on blood. This clonotype was sampled from a young woman with Graves' ophthalmopathy. The DNA is TGTGCCAGCAGTGAAGTTGGGACAGGGTACTACAATGAGCAGTTCTTC. Protein translation: CASSEVGTGYYNEQFF.